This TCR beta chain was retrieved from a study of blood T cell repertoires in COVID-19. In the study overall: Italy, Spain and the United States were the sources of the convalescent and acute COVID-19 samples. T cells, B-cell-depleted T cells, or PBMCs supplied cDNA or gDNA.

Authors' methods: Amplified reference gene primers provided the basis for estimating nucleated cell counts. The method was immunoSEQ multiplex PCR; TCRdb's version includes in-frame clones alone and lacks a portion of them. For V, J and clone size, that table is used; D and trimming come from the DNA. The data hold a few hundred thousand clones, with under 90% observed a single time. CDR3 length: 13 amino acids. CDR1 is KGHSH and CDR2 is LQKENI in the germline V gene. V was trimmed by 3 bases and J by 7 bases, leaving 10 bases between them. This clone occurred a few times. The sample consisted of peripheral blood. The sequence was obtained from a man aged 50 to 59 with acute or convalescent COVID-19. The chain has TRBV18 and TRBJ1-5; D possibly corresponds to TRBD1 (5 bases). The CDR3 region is CASSPQGKQPQHF. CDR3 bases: TGTGCCAGCTCACCCCAGGGTAAACAGCCCCAGCATTTT. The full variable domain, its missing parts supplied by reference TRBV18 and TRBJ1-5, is NAGVMQNPRHLVRRRGQEARLRCSPMKGHSHVYWYRQLPEEGLKFMVYLQKENIIDESGMPKERFSAEFPKEGPSILRIQQVVRGDSAAYFCASSPQGKQPQHFGDGTRLSIL.